The next 25 T cell receptor beta chains were all read from a single sample in a study of blood T cell repertoires in COVID-19. Some clones are missing from TCRdb's copy, which holds only in-frame ones; the method was immunoSEQ multiplex PCR. The sample lists roughly 230,000 clones; 80% to 90% were seen once. The sequencing input was peripheral blood. The receptor set was obtained from a man aged 45 to 65 with acute or convalescent COVID-19.

This clone appeared a single time. V gene TRBV10-3 combines with J gene TRBJ1-1, with TRBD1 matching 8 bases. The CDR3 sequence is 13 residues long. The germline CDR1 and CDR2 sequences are ENHRY and SYGVKD. After removal of 10 bases from V and 6 bases from J, the junction contained 10 bases not matched to a gene. The CDR3 sequence is CATGNRGDPEAFF. The CDR3, as DNA: TGTGCCACGGGAAACAGGGGGGATCCTGAAGCTTTCTTT.

The chain couples TRBV5-1 to TRBJ2-5, with a weak D call TRBD2 (5 bases). Germline-derived CDR1 and CDR2 are SGHRS and YFSETQ. This CDR3 is 17 amino acids long. The V and J ends lost 2 bases and 5 bases respectively, with 22 bases between them. The CDR3 nucleotides are TGCGCCAGCAGCTTCTCCCGCCGGTCGGGGAGTCCTGAGACCCAGTACTTC. Translated, it gives CASSFSRRSGSPETQYF. Supplemented by reference TRBV5-1 and TRBJ2-5, the full variable domain reads KAGVTQTPRYLIKTRGQQVTLSCSPISGHRSVSWYQQTPGQGLQFLFEYFSETQRNKGNFPGRFSGRQFSNSRSEMNVSTLELGDSALYLCASSFSRRSGSPETQYFGPGTRLLVL.

This sequence joins TRBV11-2 and TRBJ1-2; a weak D match, TRBD1 (6 bases). From germline, CDR1 is SGHAT and CDR2 FQNNGV. The CDR3 extends over 13 amino acids. The V end was cut by 5 bases, the J end by 4 bases, with 11 bases between. This CDR3 is CASSHGTSYGYTF. The CDR3 bases are TGTGCCAGCAGCCACGGGACAAGCTATGGCTACACCTTC. Complete variable domain (other parts from reference TRBV11-2 and TRBJ1-2): EAGVAQSPRYKIIEKRQSVAFWCNPISGHATLYWYQQILGQGPKLLIQFQNNGVVDDSQLPKDRFSAERLKGVDSTLKIQPAKLEDSAVYLCASSHGTSYGYTFGSGTRLTVV.

V gene TRBV7-9 combines with J gene TRBJ1-1; 10 positions match TRBD1. The CDR3 is 14 residues long. Germline V CDR1 and CDR2: SEHNR, FQNEAQ (reference sequence). J was trimmed by 1 base and V by 4 bases; bases with no gene match: 0. In DNA, the CDR3 is TGTGCCAGCAGCTGGGACAGGGGGAACACTGAAGCTTTCTTT. The encoded protein is CASSWDRGNTEAFF.

The V call is TRBV6-5, the J call TRBJ2-7; 7 bases are shared with TRBD2. This CDR3 contains 16 residues. Losses at the gene ends were 0 bases for V and 0 bases for J; bases not matched to a gene: 5. Germline V CDR1 and CDR2: MNHEY, SVGAGI. CDR3 amino acids: CASSYSDSGLSYEQYF. CDR3 nucleotide sequence: TGTGCCAGCAGTTACTCTGATAGCGGGCTCTCCTACGAGCAGTACTTC.

V and J are TRBV9 and TRBJ2-6; 8 bases fit TRBD1. CDR1 is SGDLS and CDR2 is YYNGEE in the germline V gene. Trimming at V came to 4 bases and at J to 0 bases, leaving 12 bases not matched to a gene. The CDR3 totals 19 residues. In DNA form, the CDR3 reads TGTGCCAGCAGCCCAGCGCCGGGACAGGCCTTCTCTGGGGCCAACGTCCTGACTTTC. Protein: CASSPAPGQAFSGANVLTF.

The rearrangement links TRBV10-3 to TRBJ1-6; no reliable D call. This CDR3 contains 14 residues. Between the trimmed V and J ends, which lost 2 bases and 3 bases, there was a span of 5 bases. Germline V CDR1 and CDR2: ENHRY, SYGVKD. In nucleotides, the CDR3 is TGTGCCATCAGTGAGGGGAGCTATAATTCACCCCTCCACTTT. Amino acids: CAISEGSYNSPLHF.

The CDR3 DNA follows: TGCGCCAGCAGCCTGGTGGGCCTCGCGAACACTGAAGCTTTCTTT. Translated: CASSLVGLANTEAFF. This chain connects TRBV5-1 to TRBJ1-1; no clear D gene. V dropped 4 bases and J dropped 1 base, with 14 bases sitting between them. From germline, CDR1 is SGHRS and CDR2 YFSETQ. The CDR3 extends over 15 amino acids.

The CDR3 bases are TGTGCCAGCAGCTTAACTGCCGCGGCCATCACAGATACGCAGTATTTT. It translates to CASSLTAAAITDTQYF. The V gene is TRBV7-3, the J gene TRBJ2-3; D gene uncertain. Trimming removed 0 bases from V and 2 bases from J, with 12 bases in between. The CDR3 contains 16 residues. Looked up from germline, CDR1 is SGHTA and CDR2 is FQGTGA.

This clone has a handful of counts. The chain employs TRBV7-9 and TRBJ1-2; 7 positions agree with TRBD1. CDR3 length equals 14 residues. Germline CDR1 SEHNR, CDR2 FQNEAQ (reference sequence). The V and J ends lost 5 bases and 4 bases, in that order; junction bases with no gene match: 7. Here the CDR3 DNA reads TGTGCCAGCAGCCCTAGCGGGACAGCCTATGGCTACACCTTC. Translated, it gives CASSPSGTAYGYTF.

The chain has TRBV6-2 or TRBV6-3 and TRBJ1-1; D is unclear. Between the trimmed V and J ends, which lost 5 bases and 0 bases, there was a span of 10 bases. Per the germline V gene, CDR1 is MNHEY and CDR2 is SVGEGT. There are 14 residues in the CDR3. As DNA, the CDR3 is TGTGCCAGCAGTCTCGGGTGGGTGAACACTGAAGCTTTCTTT. Protein product: CASSLGWVNTEAFF.

The chain couples TRBV2 to TRBJ2-1; no clear D gene. The germline gives CDR1 SNHLY, CDR2 FYNNEI. CDR3 length equals 13 residues. Trimming cost V 1 base and J 6 bases, with 7 bases left between them. The CDR3 bases are TGTGCCAGCAGTGAAGAGAGGTTCAATGAGCAGTTCTTC. Amino acids: CASSEERFNEQFF.

The chain employs TRBV5-8 and TRBJ2-1; no firm D call. V lost 3 bases and J lost 9, with 22 bases in between. The CDR3 totals 16 residues. Per germline, CDR1 SGHTS and CDR2 YDEGEE. In DNA, the CDR3 is TGTGCCAGCAGCTCCGCGGCTTCCTCCGCCCCCAGTGAGCAGTTCTTC. Translation: CASSSAASSAPSEQFF.

The J gene is TRBJ1-5, the V gene TRBV19; D possibly corresponds to TRBD1 (5 bases). From germline, CDR1 is LNHDA and CDR2 SQIVND (reference sequence). The CDR3 has 17 residues. Trimming cost V 4 bases and J 2 bases, with 18 bases left between them. CDR3 sequence: CASSTRVWGRRNQPQHF. CDR3 DNA sequence: TGTGCCAGTAGTACCAGAGTGTGGGGCAGGCGCAATCAGCCCCAGCATTTT.

This clone was seen a single time. The chain couples TRBV28 to TRBJ2-5, with 10 bases that match TRBD2. This CDR3 spans 16 amino acids. Germline V lookup: CDR1 MDHEN, CDR2 SYDVKM. Trimming removed 5 bases from V and 0 bases from J; junction bases left unmatched: 6. The CDR3 sequence is CASSAGLADYQETQYF. CDR3 coding DNA: TGTGCCAGCAGTGCCGGACTAGCGGACTACCAAGAGACCCAGTACTTC.

The chain carries TRBV2 and TRBJ1-4; D remains unclear. This CDR3 is built from 15 residues. The germline V and J ends were trimmed by 3 bases and 7 bases, with 15 bases remaining between them. The germline V gene has CDR1 SNHLY and CDR2 FYNNEI. CDR3 region: CASSDPWREGEKLFF. The CDR3 nucleotides are TGTGCCAGCAGTGACCCCTGGAGGGAGGGTGAAAAACTGTTTTTT.

This clone was counted a few times. This chain connects TRBV7-9 to TRBJ2-1; D remains unclear. The CDR3 consists of 12 residues. The germline gives CDR1 SEHNR, CDR2 FQNEAQ (reference sequence). The V and J ends lost 1 base and 5 bases respectively, with 3 bases between them. CDR3 region: CASSLVNNEQFF. The CDR3 DNA reads TGTGCCAGCAGCTTAGTAAACAATGAGCAGTTCTTC.

This clone has more than one count but fewer than ten. The chain combines TRBV14 with TRBJ1-6; 7 bases are shared with TRBD1. Trimming cost V 1 base and J 7 bases; bases outside gene matches: 7. This CDR3 region has 16 residues. CDR1 and CDR2 (germline): SGHDN, FVKESK. The CDR3, as DNA: TGTGCCAGCAGCCAAGGTTCGGGACAGTGGAATTCACCCCTCCACTTT. Its translation: CASSQGSGQWNSPLHF.

The V and J genes are TRBV3-1 (or the pseudogene TRBV3-2) and TRBJ2-3; 8 nucleotides line up with TRBD2. Germline loops: CDR1 LGHDT, CDR2 YNNKEL (reference sequence). This CDR3 is 16 amino acids long. The V gene end was trimmed by 4 bases and the J gene end by 5 bases; junction bases not matched to a gene: 11. The CDR3 here is CASSRGGGGLVDTQYF. CDR3 sequence (DNA): TGTGCCAGCAGCCGGGGTGGCGGGGGGCTTGTAGATACGCAGTATTTT.

The rearrangement links TRBV9 to TRBJ1-2, with TRBD1 matching over 7 bases. V lost 4 bases and J lost 1; bases outside the gene matches: 10. Per germline, CDR1 SGDLS and CDR2 YYNGEE. The CDR3 runs to 16 residues. CDR3 DNA: TGTGCCAGCAGCCCCCGGGGGTGGGACAGTAACTATGGCTACACCTTC. It encodes CASSPRGWDSNYGYTF.

The chain has TRBV3-1 (or the pseudogene TRBV3-2) and TRBJ2-7; 12 nucleotides match TRBD2. CDR3 size: 16 residues. J was trimmed by 0 bases and V by 4 bases; bases with no gene match: 4. From germline, CDR1 is LGHDT and CDR2 YNNKEL (reference sequence). The CDR3 nucleotides read TGTGCCAGCAGCCCCCTAGCGGGAGGGGCCTCCTACGAGCAGTACTTC. Residues: CASSPLAGGASYEQYF.

The chain is built from TRBV3-1 (or the pseudogene TRBV3-2) and TRBJ2-1, with D possibly matching TRBD2 (7 bases). From germline, CDR1 is LGHDT and CDR2 YNNKEL (reference sequence). This CDR3 contains 14 residues. V was cut by 2 bases and J by 10 bases, with 15 bases left in between. The CDR3: CASSQHRGASEQFF. Written as DNA, the CDR3 is TGTGCCAGCAGCCAACATCGGGGGGCCAGCGAGCAGTTCTTC.

The chain employs TRBV2 and TRBJ1-1, with D perhaps TRBD1 (6 bases). The CDR3 runs to 14 residues. Trimming took off 5 bases at V and 0 bases at J, with 10 bases between the two ends. Germline assignment: CDR1 SNHLY and CDR2 FYNNEI. The CDR3, as DNA: TGTGCCAGCAGTCCCCGGACAGTGAACACTGAAGCTTTCTTT. It yields the protein CASSPRTVNTEAFF. The full variable domain, with the rest looked up from reference TRBV2 and TRBJ1-1, is EPEVTQTPSHQVTQMGQEVILRCVPISNHLYFYWYRQILGQKVEFLVSFYNNEISEKSEIFDDQFSVERPDGSNFTLKIRSTKLEDSAMYFCASSPRTVNTEAFFGQGTRLTVV.

The genes are TRBV13 and TRBJ2-1; TRBD1 agrees at 12 bases. Losses at the gene ends were 5 bases for V and 8 bases for J; bases not matched to a gene: 10. The CDR3 runs 16 residues. CDR1 is PRHDT and CDR2 is FYEKMQ in the germline V gene (reference sequence). The CDR3 spells CASSPPGTGGWDEQFF. CDR3 DNA sequence: TGTGCCAGCAGCCCTCCCGGGACAGGGGGCTGGGATGAGCAGTTCTTC.

The V and J genes are TRBV18 and TRBJ2-7; D possibly corresponds to TRBD1 (5 bases). Per the germline V gene, CDR1 is KGHSH and CDR2 is LQKENI. The V end lost 3 bases, the J end lost 0 bases, and 12 bases lay between the germline ends. The CDR3 totals 15 residues. The CDR3: CASSPPAGSSYEQYF. CDR3 DNA sequence: TGTGCCAGCTCACCCCCCGCAGGGTCCTCCTACGAGCAGTACTTC.